The rows below give T cell receptor beta chains drawn from one sample of a study of prognosis after radiotherapy for stage I lung cancer. Each CDR3 protein is one row after TCRdb ran MiXCR on the multiplex PCR reads. This sample has more than 9,500 distinct CDR3 sequences; about 59% occur once, and the top ten carry 20% to 25%. The starting material was PBMCs, obtained before or after stereotactic body radiation therapy (not recorded which). These receptors were collected from a donor aged 50 or older with non-small cell lung cancer. CDR3s include the opening cysteine and the closing phenylalanine or tryptophan. The order of the fields is J gene, CDR3 length, V gene, clone size, D gene, CDR3 protein, CDR3 DNA. The D gene is left open where the match is weak. Some rows have no size entry. The others give once, few or many, or a class for an expanded clone.

J gene: TRBJ2-1; CDR3 length: 15; V gene: TRBV7-3; clone size: many; D gene: -; CDR3 protein: CASSLNRGGIDEQFF; CDR3 DNA: TGTGCCAGCAGCTTAAACAGGGGAGGTATCGATGAGCAGTTCTTC
J gene: TRBJ2-7; CDR3 length: 13; V gene: TRBV6-1; clone size: -; D gene: -; CDR3 protein: CASSPNNEGGQYF; CDR3 DNA: TGTGCCAGCAGTCCCAATAATGAGGGAGGGCAGTACTTC
J gene: TRBJ2-7; CDR3 length: 14; V gene: TRBV27; clone size: few; D gene: -; CDR3 protein: CASSLAGLAHEQYF; CDR3 DNA: TGTGCCAGCAGTTTAGCGGGATTGGCCCACGAGCAGTACTTC
J gene: TRBJ2-3; CDR3 length: 12; V gene: TRBV27; clone size: -; D gene: -; CDR3 protein: CASSPGTDTQYF; CDR3 DNA: TGTGCCAGCAGTCCGGGCACAGATACGCAGTATTTT
J gene: TRBJ2-7; CDR3 length: 19; V gene: TRBV12-3/TRBV12-4; clone size: -; D gene: -; CDR3 protein: CASSLGTGTIGRRGYEQYF; CDR3 DNA: TGTGCCAGCAGTTTAGGAACAGGGACTATCGGGAGAAGGGGCTACGAGCAGTACTTC
J gene: TRBJ2-1; CDR3 length: 12; V gene: TRBV30; clone size: -; D gene: -; CDR3 protein: CAWSLTANEQFF; CDR3 DNA: TGTGCCTGGAGTTTGACGGCTAATGAGCAGTTCTTC
J gene: TRBJ2-3; CDR3 length: 16; V gene: TRBV7-3; clone size: -; D gene: TRBD1; CDR3 protein: CASSLAGTGGTDTQYF; CDR3 DNA: TGTGCCAGCAGCTTAGCCGGTACAGGGGGCACAGATACGCAGTATTTT
J gene: TRBJ2-2; CDR3 length: 13; V gene: TRBV7-3; clone size: -; D gene: -; CDR3 protein: CASSYGSAGELFF; CDR3 DNA: TGTGCCAGCAGCTACGGAAGCGCCGGGGAGCTGTTTTTT
J gene: TRBJ2-3; CDR3 length: 14; V gene: TRBV20-1; clone size: -; D gene: -; CDR3 protein: CSAIPDNSTDTQYF; CDR3 DNA: TGCAGTGCTATCCCGGACAACAGCACAGATACGCAGTATTTT
J gene: TRBJ2-3; CDR3 length: 13; V gene: TRBV30; clone size: many; D gene: TRBD2; CDR3 protein: CAWTSGTPDTQYF; CDR3 DNA: TGTGCCTGGACTAGCGGGACCCCAGATACGCAGTATTTT
J gene: TRBJ2-5; CDR3 length: 13; V gene: TRBV30; clone size: many; D gene: -; CDR3 protein: CAWSVLNQETQYF; CDR3 DNA: TGTGCCTGGAGTGTACTGAATCAAGAGACCCAGTACTTC
J gene: TRBJ2-2; CDR3 length: 15; V gene: TRBV9; clone size: -; D gene: TRBD2; CDR3 protein: CASSVRGGNTGELFF; CDR3 DNA: TGTGCCAGCAGCGTCCGCGGGGGAAACACCGGGGAGCTGTTTTTT
J gene: TRBJ2-7; CDR3 length: 12; V gene: TRBV6-5; clone size: -; D gene: -; CDR3 protein: CASSYVGEEKYF; CDR3 DNA: TGTGCCAGCAGTTACGTGGGGGAAGAGAAGTACTTC
J gene: TRBJ2-3; CDR3 length: 18; V gene: TRBV12-3/TRBV12-4; clone size: -; D gene: -; CDR3 protein: CASSQSLQFTASTDTQYF; CDR3 DNA: TGTGCCAGCAGCCAAAGTCTACAGTTCACCGCTAGCACAGATACGCAGTATTTT
J gene: TRBJ1-4; CDR3 length: 14; V gene: TRBV6-1; clone size: -; D gene: TRBD1; CDR3 protein: CASRGGQGDEKLFF; CDR3 DNA: TGTGCCAGCAGGGGAGGACAGGGGGACGAAAAACTGTTTTTT
J gene: TRBJ1-1; CDR3 length: 12; V gene: TRBV20-1; clone size: few; D gene: TRBD1; CDR3 protein: CSARGDRGTAFF; CDR3 DNA: TGCAGTGCTCGGGGGGACAGGGGGACAGCTTTCTTT
J gene: TRBJ2-7; CDR3 length: 13; V gene: TRBV6-1; clone size: -; D gene: -; CDR3 protein: CSSSPNNAGEQYF; CDR3 DNA: TGTTCCAGCAGTCCCAATAATGCGGGAGAGCAGTACTTC
J gene: TRBJ2-2; CDR3 length: 16; V gene: TRBV20-1; clone size: -; D gene: -; CDR3 protein: CSERDTGFPRTGELFF; CDR3 DNA: TGCAGTGAGAGAGACACAGGTTTTCCCCGGACCGGGGAGCTGTTTTTT
J gene: TRBJ1-5; CDR3 length: 15; V gene: TRBV2; clone size: -; D gene: -; CDR3 protein: CASSEGAGNSQPQHF; CDR3 DNA: TGTGCCAGCAGTGAAGGTGCGGGGAACAGTCAGCCCCAGCACTTT
J gene: TRBJ2-2; CDR3 length: 16; V gene: TRBV5-1; clone size: -; D gene: -; CDR3 protein: CASSSTGIGTAGELFF; CDR3 DNA: TGCGCCAGCAGCTCGACCGGCATAGGGACGGCCGGGGAGCTGTTTTTT
J gene: TRBJ2-1; CDR3 length: 14; V gene: TRBV7-8; clone size: -; D gene: TRBD2; CDR3 protein: CASIFGTSINEQFF; CDR3 DNA: TGTGCCAGCATCTTCGGGACTAGCATCAATGAGCAGTTCTTC
J gene: TRBJ1-6; CDR3 length: 13; V gene: TRBV18; clone size: medium-sized; D gene: -; CDR3 protein: CASSLGQDSPLHF; CDR3 DNA: TGTGCCAGCTCACTGGGACAAGATTCACCCCTCCACTTT
J gene: TRBJ2-7; CDR3 length: 13; V gene: TRBV20-1; clone size: -; D gene: -; CDR3 protein: CSAAGWAGYEQYF; CDR3 DNA: TGCAGTGCCGCTGGGTGGGCTGGGTACGAGCAGTACTTC
J gene: TRBJ1-2; CDR3 length: 15; V gene: TRBV20-1; clone size: -; D gene: TRBD1; CDR3 protein: CSAAMRDRSNYGYTF; CDR3 DNA: TGCAGTGCTGCGATGCGGGACAGATCTAACTATGGCTACACCTTC
J gene: TRBJ2-1; CDR3 length: 17; V gene: TRBV14; clone size: medium-sized; D gene: TRBD1; CDR3 protein: CASSQDFTGVRDNEQFF; CDR3 DNA: TGTGCCAGCAGCCAAGATTTTACAGGGGTACGGGACAATGAGCAGTTCTTC
J gene: TRBJ1-2; CDR3 length: 14; V gene: TRBV2; clone size: -; D gene: -; CDR3 protein: CANREVRGRYGYTF; CDR3 DNA: TGTGCCAACAGGGAGGTGCGAGGGCGCTATGGCTACACCTTC
J gene: TRBJ1-2; CDR3 length: 15; V gene: TRBV4-1; clone size: medium-sized; D gene: -; CDR3 protein: CASSQDPVAPYGYTF; CDR3 DNA: TGCGCCAGCAGCCAAGATCCGGTCGCCCCCTATGGCTACACCTTC
J gene: TRBJ2-1; CDR3 length: 15; V gene: TRBV10-3; clone size: medium-sized; D gene: TRBD2; CDR3 protein: CAISDSGREGNEQFF; CDR3 DNA: TGTGCCATCAGTGATTCGGGGCGGGAGGGAAATGAGCAGTTCTTC
J gene: TRBJ2-3; CDR3 length: 13; V gene: TRBV6-2/TRBV6-3; clone size: once; D gene: -; CDR3 protein: CATELGPADTQYF; CDR3 DNA: TGTGCCACCGAACTGGGACCTGCAGATACGCAGTATTTT
J gene: TRBJ2-7; CDR3 length: 12; V gene: TRBV27; clone size: -; D gene: -; CDR3 protein: CASRVDIYEQYF; CDR3 DNA: TGTGCCAGCAGGGTGGACATCTACGAGCAGTACTTC
J gene: TRBJ2-3; CDR3 length: 14; V gene: TRBV6-2/TRBV6-3; clone size: many; D gene: TRBD1; CDR3 protein: CASSERTGQDTQYF; CDR3 DNA: TGTGCCAGCAGTGAACGGACAGGCCAGGATACGCAGTATTTT
J gene: TRBJ2-3; CDR3 length: 20; V gene: TRBV20-1; clone size: once; D gene: -; CDR3 protein: CSAEGVDGVWNGANTDTQYF; CDR3 DNA: TGCAGTGCTGAGGGTGTAGATGGGGTATGGAACGGGGCTAACACAGATACGCAGTATTTT
J gene: TRBJ2-7; CDR3 length: 13; V gene: TRBV9; clone size: many; D gene: TRBD1; CDR3 protein: CASSVAVQGQQYF; CDR3 DNA: TGTGCCAGCAGCGTAGCTGTACAGGGGCAGCAGTACTTC
J gene: TRBJ2-1; CDR3 length: 15; V gene: TRBV19; clone size: many; D gene: -; CDR3 protein: CASSISKTSYNEQFF; CDR3 DNA: TGTGCCAGTAGTATCTCCAAGACTAGCTACAATGAGCAGTTCTTC
J gene: TRBJ2-2; CDR3 length: 17; V gene: TRBV7-8; clone size: once; D gene: -; CDR3 protein: CASSARRGVGLERELFF; CDR3 DNA: TGTGCCAGCAGCGCACGTCGGGGAGTCGGTTTGGAAAGGGAGCTGTTTTTT
J gene: TRBJ1-2; CDR3 length: 12; V gene: TRBV20-1; clone size: -; D gene: -; CDR3 protein: CSARTGGTGYTF; CDR3 DNA: TGCAGTGCTAGAACGGGGGGCACCGGCTACACCTTC
J gene: TRBJ1-4; CDR3 length: 15; V gene: TRBV5-8; clone size: many; D gene: -; CDR3 protein: CASSMNLATNEKLFF; CDR3 DNA: TGTGCCAGCAGCATGAACCTTGCAACTAATGAAAAACTGTTTTTT
J gene: TRBJ2-1; CDR3 length: 16; V gene: TRBV9; clone size: -; D gene: -; CDR3 protein: CASSVDRGRFDNEQFF; CDR3 DNA: TGTGCCAGCAGCGTAGATCGGGGCAGGTTTGACAATGAGCAGTTCTTC
J gene: TRBJ1-2; CDR3 length: 14; V gene: TRBV9; clone size: -; D gene: -; CDR3 protein: CASSVGANNYGYTF; CDR3 DNA: TGTGCCAGCAGCGTCGGTGCAAATAACTATGGCTACACCTTC
J gene: TRBJ2-7; CDR3 length: 13; V gene: TRBV24-1; clone size: -; D gene: TRBD2; CDR3 protein: CAPRREVGDEQYF; CDR3 DNA: TGTGCCCCCCGGCGGGAGGTGGGGGACGAGCAGTACTTC
J gene: TRBJ1-2; CDR3 length: 13; V gene: TRBV5-4; clone size: many; D gene: TRBD1; CDR3 protein: CASKTTGNYGYTF; CDR3 DNA: TGTGCCAGCAAAACGACAGGGAACTATGGCTACACCTTC
J gene: TRBJ2-7; CDR3 length: 13; V gene: TRBV11-2; clone size: medium-sized; D gene: -; CDR3 protein: CASSPGLHYEQYF; CDR3 DNA: TGTGCCAGCAGTCCGGGACTCCACTACGAGCAGTACTTC
J gene: TRBJ2-5; CDR3 length: 16; V gene: TRBV20-1; clone size: -; D gene: TRBD2; CDR3 protein: CIARRGEGARQETQYF; CDR3 DNA: TGCATTGCTAGACGGGGGGAAGGGGCTAGACAAGAGACCCAGTACTTC
J gene: TRBJ2-2; CDR3 length: 12; V gene: TRBV4-2; clone size: -; D gene: -; CDR3 protein: CASSRGAGEMFF; CDR3 DNA: TGTGCCAGCAGCAGGGGGGCCGGGGAGATGTTTTTT
J gene: TRBJ2-3; CDR3 length: 14; V gene: TRBV28; clone size: -; D gene: TRBD2; CDR3 protein: CASAFTSGTDTQYF; CDR3 DNA: TGTGCCAGCGCATTTACTAGCGGCACAGATACGCAGTATTTT
J gene: TRBJ1-2; CDR3 length: 15; V gene: TRBV7-2; clone size: -; D gene: -; CDR3 protein: CASSLVTRAGDGYTF; CDR3 DNA: TGTGCCAGCAGCTTAGTTACCAGGGCCGGCGATGGCTACACCTTC
J gene: TRBJ2-1; CDR3 length: 11; V gene: TRBV6-1; clone size: few; D gene: -; CDR3 protein: CASSAYCEQFF; CDR3 DNA: TGTGCCAGCAGTGCATATTGTGAGCAGTTCTTC
J gene: TRBJ2-7; CDR3 length: 13; V gene: TRBV6-9; clone size: -; D gene: -; CDR3 protein: CASSFDGTYEQYF; CDR3 DNA: TGTGCCAGCAGTTTTGACGGGACCTACGAGCAGTACTTC
J gene: TRBJ1-2; CDR3 length: 15; V gene: TRBV6-1; clone size: -; D gene: TRBD1; CDR3 protein: CASSRAGQGWSGYTF; CDR3 DNA: TGTGCCAGCAGCCGGGCGGGACAGGGTTGGAGCGGCTACACCTTC
J gene: TRBJ1-2; CDR3 length: 14; V gene: TRBV4-2; clone size: -; D gene: -; CDR3 protein: CASSPQLDNQGYTF; CDR3 DNA: TGTGCCAGCAGCCCTCAACTCGATAACCAGGGCTACACCTTC
J gene: TRBJ2-1; CDR3 length: 12; V gene: TRBV6-5; clone size: medium-sized; D gene: -; CDR3 protein: CASSFWENEQFF; CDR3 DNA: TGTGCCAGCAGTTTTTGGGAGAATGAGCAGTTCTTC
J gene: TRBJ2-1; CDR3 length: 24; V gene: TRBV6-2/TRBV6-3; clone size: -; D gene: TRBD2; CDR3 protein: CASSFSYEISGRNPKGGVYNEQFF; CDR3 DNA: TGTGCCAGCAGTTTTTCGTATGAAATAAGCGGGAGAAACCCCAAAGGGGGGGTTTACAATGAGCAGTTCTTC
J gene: TRBJ1-1; CDR3 length: 12; V gene: TRBV24-1; clone size: -; D gene: -; CDR3 protein: CATKGVNTEALF; CDR3 DNA: TGTGCCACCAAAGGAGTGAACACTGAAGCTTTATTT
J gene: TRBJ1-2; CDR3 length: 15; V gene: TRBV20-1; clone size: few; D gene: TRBD1; CDR3 protein: CSARSGQGSVIGYTF; CDR3 DNA: TGCAGTGCTAGATCTGGACAGGGGTCCGTTATTGGCTACACCTTC
J gene: TRBJ1-1; CDR3 length: 19; V gene: TRBV6-1; clone size: -; D gene: -; CDR3 protein: CASILWGPGTGGRETESFF; CDR3 DNA: -
J gene: TRBJ2-5; CDR3 length: 12; V gene: TRBV7-2; clone size: -; D gene: -; CDR3 protein: CASSQYQETQYF; CDR3 DNA: TGTGCCAGCAGCCAGTACCAAGAGACCCAGTACTTC
J gene: TRBJ2-7; CDR3 length: 12; V gene: TRBV12-3/TRBV12-4; clone size: -; D gene: -; CDR3 protein: CASSRNSYEQYF; CDR3 DNA: TGTGCCAGCAGTCGCAACTCCTACGAGCAGTACTTC